These T cell receptor beta chains were read from a single sample in a study of regulatory T cells in long-lasting Graves disease. MiXCR was run by TCRdb on the multiplex PCR reads, yielding one entry per CDR3 protein. The data hold 530,000 or so distinct CDR3 sequences, with 15% to 20% observed a single time. These data also formed part of another study, on T cells in Graves' hyperthyroidism and ophthalmopathy.

The sequencing here drew on peripheral blood mononuclear cells (PBMCs), taken at new diagnosis, from a patient treated with antithyroid drugs. These receptors were taken from a man aged 18 to 30 with Graves disease. The CDR3 runs from the conserved cysteine through the conserved F or W. The D gene is left open where the match is weak. Where a row states a size, it is once, few, many or the class of an expanded clone; other rows omit it.

J	D	size	V	CDR3	DNA
TRBJ2-7	TRBD2	few	TRBV3-1	CASSPAGVRIKQYF	TGTGCCAGCAGCCCCGCGGGGGTACGTATTAAGCAGTACTTC
TRBJ2-2	NA	few	TRBV29-1	CSVAGTSTGELFF	TGCAGCGTTGCCGGGACCAGCACCGGGGAGCTGTTTTTT
TRBJ2-5	TRBD1	NA	TRBV20-1	CSGRQGATQYF	TGCAGTGGTAGACAGGGGGCGACCCAGTACTTC
TRBJ2-3	TRBD1	many	TRBV5-1	CASSLAGQVASTDTQYF	TGCGCCAGCAGCTTGGCAGGACAGGTAGCGAGCACAGATACGCAGTATTTT
TRBJ2-7	TRBD2	NA	TRBV20-1	CSAGRLAEYEQYF	TGCAGTGCTGGAAGACTAGCAGAATACGAGCAGTACTTC
TRBJ1-1	NA	few	TRBV5-1	CASSLTGRVTEAFF	TGCGCCAGCAGCTTAACAGGGCGGGTGACTGAAGCTTTCTTT
TRBJ2-3	TRBD1	NA	TRBV6-2/TRBV6-3	CASSSLPGQATDTQYF	TGTGCCAGCAGTTCCCTCCCCGGACAGGCCACAGATACGCAGTATTTT
TRBJ2-3	NA	few	TRBV7-2	CASSLLLSTDTQYF	TGTGCCAGCAGCTTATTACTCAGCACAGATACGCAGTATTTT
TRBJ2-7	TRBD2	NA	TRBV27	CASSLSRGLGEQYF	TGTGCCAGCAGTTTATCACGTGGACTAGGCGAGCAGTACTTC
TRBJ2-1	TRBD2	few	TRBV24-1	CATSDGTIPVYNEQFF	TGTGCCACCAGTGATGGGACTATTCCTGTCTACAATGAGCAGTTCTTC
TRBJ1-5	NA	many	TRBV12-3/TRBV12-4	CASSLGAGSGGAQHF	TGTGCCAGCAGTTTAGGGGCAGGGTCCGGGGGGGCCCAGCATTTT
TRBJ2-2	NA	NA	TRBV20-1	CSARHPPNTGELLF	TGCAGTGCTAGACACCCACCGAACACCGGGGAGCTGCTTTTT
TRBJ1-2	NA	few	TRBV12-3/TRBV12-4	CASTPGGTGYGYTF	TGTGCCAGCACCCCAGGCGGGACGGGCTATGGCTACACCTTC
TRBJ2-7	TRBD1	NA	TRBV15	CATSNKGTGGFYEQYF	TGTGCCACCAGCAATAAAGGAACAGGGGGCTTCTACGAGCAGTACTTC
TRBJ1-2	NA	many	TRBV20-1	CSARDPTGTSSYTF	TGCAGTGCTAGAGATCCCACAGGGACGAGTAGCTACACCTTC
TRBJ2-7	TRBD1	many	TRBV2	CASSGDSQPEQYF	TGTGCCAGCAGCGGGGACAGCCAGCCGGAGCAGTACTTC
TRBJ2-5	NA	many	TRBV7-9	CASSRGGAETQYF	TGTGCCAGCAGCCGTGGGGGCGCAGAGACCCAGTACTTC
TRBJ1-4	TRBD1	many	TRBV7-9	CASSPDRVSEKLFF	TGTGCCAGCAGCCCGGACAGGGTTTCGGAAAAACTGTTTTTT
TRBJ2-4	NA	NA	TRBV5-1	CASRTETGRESVQYF	TGCGCCAGCAGAACGGAGACAGGGAGGGAAAGCGTTCAGTACTTC
TRBJ1-5	TRBD1	few	TRBV19	CASSIRSARGFELQPQHF	TGTGCCAGTAGTATTCGTTCCGCCAGGGGGTTTGAGCTCCAGCCCCAGCATTTT
TRBJ2-7	NA	NA	TRBV4-1	CASRQFILGYYEQYF	TGCGCCAGCAGGCAATTTATATTGGGATATTACGAGCAGTACTTC
TRBJ2-3	TRBD2	few	TRBV7-9	CASSTHEGIAGIF	TGTGCCAGCAGCACTCACGAAGGGATAGCGGGGATCTTT
TRBJ2-3	TRBD2	NA	TRBV4-2	CASSQDVSTSGSRSGDTQYF	TGTGCCAGCAGCCAAGATGTATCGACTAGCGGGAGTCGCTCCGGGGATACGCAGTATTTT
TRBJ1-1	NA	many	TRBV11-2	CASSLVTRGNTEAFF	TGTGCCAGCAGCTTAGTCACCAGGGGGAACACTGAAGCTTTCTTT
TRBJ2-7	TRBD2	many	TRBV6-1	CASGPPYEQYF	TGTGCTAGCGGGCCCCCCTACGAGCAGTACTTC
TRBJ2-3	NA	many	TRBV11-2	CASSLEASALSTDTQYF	TGTGCCAGCAGCTTAGAGGCTAGCGCCCTAAGCACAGATACGCAGTATTTT
TRBJ2-3	NA	few	TRBV10-1	CASSENTGLDTQYF	TGCGCCAGCAGTGAGAATACAGGGTTAGATACGCAGTATTTT
TRBJ2-1	NA	NA	TRBV6-5	CASSYGHLYNEQFF	TGTGCCAGCAGTTACGGACACCTATACAATGAGCAGTTCTTC
TRBJ2-5	TRBD2	NA	TRBV7-9	CASSPRTSGKTQYF	TGTGCCAGCAGCCCCCGGACTAGCGGGAAGACCCAGTACTTC
TRBJ1-5	TRBD1	NA	TRBV5-6	CASSLRQGLAAQHF	TGTGCCAGCAGCTTAAGACAGGGCCTCGCAGCCCAGCATTTT
TRBJ2-3	TRBD2	many	TRBV3-1	CASSPSGRARSDTQYF	TGTGCCAGCAGCCCCAGCGGGAGGGCCCGTTCGGATACGCAGTATTTT
TRBJ2-7	NA	NA	TRBV20-1	CSASSGAYEQYF	TGCAGTGCTAGCTCAGGGGCCTACGAGCAGTACTTC
TRBJ2-7	TRBD1	few	TRBV30	CAWRARDRGVEQYF	TGTGCCTGGAGGGCCCGGGACAGGGGGGTCGAGCAGTACTTC
TRBJ2-7	TRBD2	many	TRBV20-1	CSASPTSDDDFYEQYF	TGCAGTGCTAGTCCAACTAGCGATGACGACTTCTACGAGCAGTACTTC
TRBJ1-6	NA	NA	TRBV7-2	CASSSGGGRLLHF	TGTGCCAGCAGCTCTGGGGGAGGCCGACTCCTCCACTTT
TRBJ2-5	NA	many	TRBV7-2	CASSQLTSETQYF	TGTGCCAGCAGCCAACTAACAAGTGAGACCCAGTACTTC
TRBJ2-7	NA	many	TRBV12-3/TRBV12-4	CASSSGKGAYEQYF	TGTGCCAGCAGCAGCGGGAAGGGGGCCTACGAGCAGTACTTC
TRBJ2-1	TRBD2	many	TRBV7-2	CASRHRLAGENNEQFF	TGTGCCAGCAGACATAGGCTAGCGGGAGAGAACAATGAGCAGTTCTTC
TRBJ2-3	NA	many	TRBV11-2	CASSLGGQPSTDTQYF	TGTGCCAGCAGCTTAGGGGGCCAGCCTAGCACAGATACGCAGTATTTT
TRBJ2-5	TRBD1	many	TRBV11-2	CASSLRGLEETQYF	TGTGCCAGCAGCTTAAGGGGGCTTGAAGAGACCCAGTACTTC
TRBJ1-1	NA	NA	TRBV9	CASSITGHTEAFF	TGTGCCAGCAGCATCACAGGGCACACTGAAGCTTTCTTT
TRBJ1-4	NA	few	TRBV6-1	CASSEAVAAGWGATNEKLFF	TGTGCCAGCAGTGAAGCGGTTGCAGCAGGGTGGGGAGCAACTAATGAAAAACTGTTTTTT
TRBJ2-7	NA	many	TRBV29-1	CSVNTVVGGDPPYEQYF	TGCAGCGTCAACACAGTGGTGGGGGGCGACCCTCCTTACGAGCAGTACTTC
TRBJ2-3	TRBD2	few	TRBV20-1	CSEPCRGRGITDTQYF	TGCAGCGAACCCTGTCGCGGGCGGGGGATAACAGATACGCAGTATTTT
TRBJ2-1	TRBD1	many	TRBV7-9	CASSSAGQGYNEQFF	TGTGCCAGCAGCTCGGCGGGACAGGGCTACAATGAGCAGTTCTTC
TRBJ2-7	TRBD2	many	TRBV20-1	CSATVLAGASEQYF	TGCAGTGCCACCGTCCTAGCGGGAGCTAGCGAGCAGTACTTC
TRBJ1-2	NA	NA	TRBV20-1	CSASRVDYGYTF	TGCAGTGCTAGTCGGGTTGACTATGGCTACACCTTC
TRBJ2-7	TRBD1	few	TRBV7-9	CASSNWDRGSAEQYF	TGTGCCAGCAGTAACTGGGACAGGGGATCGGCCGAGCAGTACTTC
TRBJ2-6	NA	NA	TRBV20-1	CSARDSGTGANVLTF	TGCAGTGCTAGAGATTCAGGTACTGGGGCCAACGTCCTGACTTTC
TRBJ2-7	NA	NA	TRBV4-2	CASSAQAQGPILAYEQYF	TGTGCCAGCAGCGCCCAAGCCCAGGGACCTATACTTGCCTACGAGCAGTACTTC
TRBJ1-2	NA	few	TRBV12-3/TRBV12-4	CASSKPGLNYGYTF	TGTGCCAGCAGTAAGCCGGGACTTAACTATGGCTACACCTTC
TRBJ1-4	NA	NA	TRBV6-1	CASSEGGADEKLFF	TGTGCCAGCAGTGAAGGAGGGGCTGATGAAAAACTGTTTTTT
TRBJ2-3	TRBD1	many	TRBV18	CASSPRQGTPDTQYF	TGTGCCAGCTCACCAAGACAGGGAACCCCAGATACGCAGTATTTT
TRBJ2-1	TRBD2	many	TRBV5-1	CASSRGVARGNNEQFF	TGCGCCAGCAGCCGGGGGGTAGCGAGGGGTAACAATGAGCAGTTCTTC
TRBJ2-1	NA	NA	TRBV28	CASRNARENEQFF	TGTGCCAGCAGAAATGCAAGGGAAAATGAGCAGTTCTTC
TRBJ2-3	TRBD1	many	TRBV12-3/TRBV12-4	CASSLGQGATDTQYF	TGTGCCAGCAGTCTAGGACAGGGGGCAACAGATACGCAGTATTTT
TRBJ1-2	NA	few	TRBV6-1	CASSEYANYGYTF	TGTGCCAGCAGTGAATATGCCAACTATGGCTACACCTTC
TRBJ2-2	NA	NA	TRBV11-1	CASSSRLSTGELFF	TGTGCCAGCAGCTCCCGACTTTCGACCGGGGAGCTGTTTTTT